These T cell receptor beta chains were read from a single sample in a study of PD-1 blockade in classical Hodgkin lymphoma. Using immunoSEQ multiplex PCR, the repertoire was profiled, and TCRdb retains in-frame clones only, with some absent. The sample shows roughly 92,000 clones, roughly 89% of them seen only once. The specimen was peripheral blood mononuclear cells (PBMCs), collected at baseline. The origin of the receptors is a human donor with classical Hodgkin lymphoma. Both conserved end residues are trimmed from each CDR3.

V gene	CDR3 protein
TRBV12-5	ASGSAPTYEQY
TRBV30	AWSPGQGPNQPQH
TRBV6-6	ASSYATVNEKLF
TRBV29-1	SGTPTSTEAF
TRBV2	ATSGGAGYEQY
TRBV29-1	SVLGPDYGYT
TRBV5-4	ASSLGARGETQY
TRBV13	ASSLVGATYEQY
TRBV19	ASSMPRQGDSNQPQH
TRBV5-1	ASTLEFGGDYGYT
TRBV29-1	SVVWSESGYEQY
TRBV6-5	ASSPRQGSHGYT
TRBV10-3	AISETSGRATTDTQY
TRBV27	ASSPEPGLADHEQF
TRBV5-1	ASSSGVLREQF
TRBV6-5	ASRGQGAVVQPQH